Following are 28 T cell receptor beta chains from one sample sequenced in a study of siplizumab effects on memory and regulatory T cells. Method: immunoSEQ multiplex PCR; TCRdb's copy keeps in-frame clones and lacks some. This sample has some 100,000 clones, with approximately 92% found just once. Specimen: CD4+ T cells sorted from blood. These receptors came from a human donor in good health.

The V gene is TRBV10-1, the J gene TRBJ2-3, with 11 bases lining up with TRBD2. The J segment lost 5 bases and the V segment lost 1 base, leaving 11 bases of the junction unmatched. CDR3 length: 18 amino acids. In germline, CDR1 is WNHNN, CDR2 SYGVQD (reference sequence). This CDR3 reads CASSECPNSGGALDTQYF. In nucleotides, the CDR3 is TGCGCCAGCAGTGAGTGCCCTAATAGCGGGGGGGCCTTAGATACGCAGTATTTT.

Here the CDR3 reads CASSLQAMNTEAFF. DNA for the CDR3: TGTGCCAGCAGCCTACAGGCGATGAACACTGAAGCTTTCTTT. This chain uses TRBV7-7 with TRBJ1-1; D perhaps matches TRBD1 (5 bases). The length of the CDR3 is 14 residues. Germline V gives CDR1 SSHAT, CDR2 FNYEAQ (reference sequence). The V and J ends lost 5 bases and 0 bases respectively, with 10 bases between them.

This chain links TRBV5-4 with TRBJ2-7; the match to TRBD1 covers 8 bases. The germline CDR1 and CDR2 sequences are SGHNT and YYREEE (reference sequence). The junction had 10 bases not matched to a gene; V was cut back by 6 bases and J by 5 bases. CDR3 length equals 14 residues. The CDR3 sequence: CASKTLTGDDEQYF. The CDR3 DNA reads TGTGCCAGCAAAACCTTGACAGGGGACGACGAGCAGTACTTC. Full variable domain (outside the CDR3, taken from reference TRBV5-4 and TRBJ2-7): ETGVTQSPTHLIKTRGQQVTLRCSSQSGHNTVSWYQQALGQGPQFIFQYYREEENGRGNFPPRFSGLQFPNYSSELNVNALELDDSALYLCASKTLTGDDEQYFGPGTRLTVT.

The gene calls are TRBV11-2 and TRBJ2-2, with TRBD2 matching 11 bases. This CDR3 contains 17 residues. CDR1 is SGHAT, CDR2 FQNNGV, per germline. V was clipped by 3 bases and J by 2 bases; unmatched bases: 5. The CDR3 sequence: CASSLFRLAGNTGELFF. CDR3 sequence (DNA): TGTGCCAGCAGCTTGTTCAGACTAGCGGGAAACACCGGGGAGCTGTTTTTT.

The chain combines TRBV30 with TRBJ1-2; D unclear. V lost 0 bases and J lost 8, with 10 bases in between. This CDR3 spans 12 amino acids. Germline CDR1 reads GTSNPN; CDR2 reads SVGIG (reference sequence). This CDR3 is CAWSVLSDGYTF. The CDR3 region has the DNA TGTGCCTGGAGTGTACTCAGCGACGGCTACACCTTC.

The chain joins TRBV28 to TRBJ2-5; no firm D call. Trimming left V 3 bases short and J 3 bases short, with 11 bases between. The germline CDR1 and CDR2 sequences are MDHEN and SYDVKM. The CDR3 loop spans 14 amino acids. CDR3 region: CASSFLGYEETQYF. CDR3 DNA sequence: TGTGCCAGCAGTTTTCTCGGGTACGAAGAGACCCAGTACTTC. Supplemented by reference TRBV28 and TRBJ2-5, the full variable domain reads DVKVTQSSRYLVKRTGEKVFLECVQDMDHENMFWYRQDPGLGLRLIYFSYDVKMKEKGDIPEGYSVSREKKERFSLILESASTNQTSMYLCASSFLGYEETQYFGPGTRLLVL.

This clone showed up just once. The chain employs TRBV19 and TRBJ2-5; TRBD2 matches 10 bases. The J segment lost 5 bases and the V segment lost 5 bases, leaving 5 bases of the junction unmatched. The length of the CDR3 is 14 residues. Looked up from germline, CDR1 is LNHDA and CDR2 is SQIVND (reference sequence). Here the CDR3 DNA reads TGTGCCAGTAGTGGAGCGGGGGGGAAGGAGACCCAGTACTTC. As protein: CASSGAGGKETQYF.

The chain combines TRBV27 with TRBJ2-2, with 12 bases that match TRBD2. CDR3 length: 15 amino acids. CDR1 is MNHEY, CDR2 SMNVEV, per germline (reference sequence). V lost 5 bases to trimming and J lost 5 bases; unmatched junction nucleotides: 3. CDR3 loop: CASSLAGGITGELFF. The CDR3 bases are TGTGCCAGCAGTCTAGCGGGGGGGATAACCGGGGAGCTGTTTTTT.

V usage is TRBV5-4 and J usage is TRBJ2-7; D is unclear. This CDR3 is built from 12 residues. The germline V gene encodes CDR1 SGHNT and CDR2 YYREEE (reference sequence). V was pared by 4 bases and J by 7 bases, with 12 bases between. As DNA, the CDR3 is TGTGCCAGCAGCCTAAGTCCCCGGGAGCAGTACTTC. Protein: CASSLSPREQYF. The complete variable domain, with remaining parts taken from reference TRBV5-4 and TRBJ2-7, reads ETGVTQSPTHLIKTRGQQVTLRCSSQSGHNTVSWYQQALGQGPQFIFQYYREEENGRGNFPPRFSGLQFPNYSSELNVNALELDDSALYLCASSLSPREQYFGPGTRLTVT.

This chain joins TRBV27 and TRBJ1-6; D might be TRBD1 (6 bases). This CDR3 contains 18 residues. V was trimmed by 6 bases and J by 0 bases, leaving 18 bases between them. CDR1 is MNHEY and CDR2 is SMNVEV in the germline V gene (reference sequence). Written as DNA, the CDR3 is TGTGCCAGCAGACAAAAGGCCCAGGGGCCCTCCTATAATTCACCCCTCCACTTT. It yields the protein CASRQKAQGPSYNSPLHF.

The rearrangement joins TRBV6-1 to TRBJ1-1; D gene unclear. V lost 6 bases, J lost 1 base, and 12 bases lay in between. This CDR3 spans 14 amino acids. CDR1 and CDR2 from the germline V gene are MNHNS and SASEGT. Written as DNA, the CDR3 is TGTGCCAGCAGCTCTAGGGAGGGGAACACTGAAGCTTTCTTT. This translates into CASSSREGNTEAFF.

V is TRBV5-1 and J is TRBJ1-1; D is perhaps TRBD1 (6 bases). Trimming pared 5 bases from V and 5 bases from J, leaving 16 bases between. The CDR3 is made up of 14 amino acids. Germline assignment: CDR1 SGHRS and CDR2 YFSETQ. The CDR3 coding sequence is TGCGCCAGCAGTGAGGGCGGGGGCGAGACTGAAGCTTTCTTT. Its protein product is CASSEGGGETEAFF.

CDR3 amino acids: CASSPGGPRGELFF. In DNA form, the CDR3 reads TGTGCCAGCAGCCCAGGGGGCCCGCGCGGGGAGCTGTTTTTT. The chain joins TRBV27 to TRBJ2-2, with 8 bases lining up with TRBD1. The CDR3 sequence is 14 residues long. V dropped 6 bases and J dropped 7; count of bases not matched to a gene: 7. Germline CDR1 reads MNHEY; CDR2 reads SMNVEV (reference sequence).

The V gene is TRBV6-5, the J gene TRBJ1-1; D gene uncertain. The CDR3 covers 13 residues. Germline CDR1 and CDR2: MNHEY and SVGAGI. Deletions cut 4 bases from V and 2 bases from J, with 8 bases between. For the CDR3, the DNA is TGTGCCAGCAGTTCCCCGGTTAACACTGAAGCTTTCTTT. Amino acids: CASSSPVNTEAFF.

The gene calls are TRBV18 and TRBJ1-1; D uncertain. Trimming pared 3 bases from V and 1 base from J, leaving 12 bases between. From germline, CDR1 is KGHSH and CDR2 LQKENI. The CDR3 sequence is 15 residues long. The CDR3 nucleotides are TGTGCCAGCTCACCCGCCCAGGCAGGGAACACTGAAGCTTTCTTT. Translated: CASSPAQAGNTEAFF. Full variable domain (rest looked up from reference TRBV18 and TRBJ1-1): NAGVMQNPRHLVRRRGQEARLRCSPMKGHSHVYWYRQLPEEGLKFMVYLQKENIIDESGMPKERFSAEFPKEGPSILRIQQVVRGDSAAYFCASSPAQAGNTEAFFGQGTRLTVV.

The table lists this clone with a few counts. This chain connects TRBV19 to TRBJ1-5, with 8 bases that match TRBD1. The CDR3 covers 18 residues. V was clipped by 4 bases and J by 7 bases; unmatched bases: 18. CDR1 is LNHDA and CDR2 is SQIVND in the germline V gene (reference sequence). Written as DNA, the CDR3 is TGTGCCAGTAGTAATTGGGGGAGTGGGCAGGGGGCTCTACAGCCCCAGCATTTT. It is translated as CASSNWGSGQGALQPQHF.

The V and J genes are TRBV27 and TRBJ2-3; D is unclear. The CDR3 loop spans 15 amino acids. V was trimmed by 7 bases and J by 2 bases, leaving 16 bases between them. The germline gives CDR1 MNHEY, CDR2 SMNVEV (reference sequence). The CDR3 bases are TGTGCCAGCACCAGACCTGACTGGCTCACAGATACGCAGTATTTT. Its protein is CASTRPDWLTDTQYF.

This clone has only a few counts. The V gene is TRBV5-1, the J gene TRBJ1-6; D uncertain. With 0 bases removed from V and 7 bases from J, the gap between germline ends came to 11 bases. CDR3 size: 15 residues. Germline assignment: CDR1 SGHRS and CDR2 YFSETQ. The CDR3 DNA is TGCGCCAGCAGCTTGGATCCAGGAATGAATTCACCCCTCCACTTT. This codes for CASSLDPGMNSPLHF.

A remark on this clone: Other DNA sequences from this sample encode an identical CDR3 as well. The chain uses TRBV7-2 and TRBJ1-6, with no clear D. V was clipped by 3 bases and J by 7 bases, with 7 bases between them. Germline CDR1 reads SGHTA; CDR2 reads FQGNSA. CDR3 length: 13 amino acids. The CDR3 loop reads CASSLEGNSPLHF. CDR3 nucleotide sequence: TGTGCCAGCAGCTTGGAGGGAAATTCACCCCTCCACTTT.

This chain joins TRBV5-4 and TRBJ2-3, with D possibly being TRBD2 (7 bases). Per the germline V gene, CDR1 is SGHNT and CDR2 is YYREEE (reference sequence). The CDR3 has 14 residues. The V end was cut by 1 base, the J end by 6 bases, with 12 bases between. CDR3 sequence reads: CASSLRGGGDTQYF. The CDR3 DNA reads TGTGCCAGCAGCTTGAGGGGGGGCGGGGATACGCAGTATTTT.

The V gene is TRBV7-8, the J gene TRBJ1-1, with D possibly being TRBD1 (6 bases). The CDR3 consists of 14 residues. V was clipped by 0 bases and J by 9 bases, with 14 bases between them. Per germline, CDR1 SGHVS and CDR2 FQNEAQ. CDR3 DNA: TGTGCCAGCAGCTTAGCGGTGGGGGGCGAAAAAGCTTTCTTT. Its translation is CASSLAVGGEKAFF.

The J gene is TRBJ1-4, the V gene TRBV27; 7 nucleotides align to TRBD1. Germline CDR1 MNHEY, CDR2 SMNVEV (reference sequence). The CDR3 extends over 15 amino acids. The trim removed 6 bases at V and 2 bases at J, leaving 6 bases unmatched. In nucleotides, the CDR3 is TGTGCCAGCAGACAGGGGACAACCACTAATGAAAAACTGTTTTTT. This encodes CASRQGTTTNEKLFF.

This rearrangement joins TRBV25-1 to TRBJ1-5, with D tentatively TRBD1 (6 bases). This CDR3 is built from 15 residues. Trimming took 6 bases from V and 5 from J, leaving 17 bases between them. CDR1 and CDR2 from the germline V gene are MGHDK and SYGVNS. CDR3: CASSVAGGVDQPQHF. The CDR3 coding sequence is TGTGCCAGCAGCGTCGCGGGGGGCGTCGATCAGCCCCAGCATTTT.

The rearrangement uses TRBV30 and TRBJ1-3, with D hard to call. The germline V gene encodes CDR1 GTSNPN and CDR2 SVGIG (reference sequence). This CDR3 contains 16 residues. V shed 0 bases and J shed 0 bases, with 12 bases lying between them. CDR3 sequence (DNA): TGTGCCTGGAGTGTCGGACTGATAAGCTCTGGAAACACCATATATTTT. This encodes CAWSVGLISSGNTIYF.

This clone was seen just once. This rearrangement joins TRBV6-4 to TRBJ2-1, with D tentatively TRBD1 (6 bases). The CDR3 runs 13 residues. The V gene's germline CDR1 is MRHNA and CDR2 SNTAGT. Deletions cut 6 bases from V and 7 bases from J, with 13 bases between. The CDR3 nucleotides read TGTGCCAGCAGCCCCGAGGGGGTGAATGAGCAGTTCTTC. It codes for CASSPEGVNEQFF.

CDR3 loop: CASSRGPGIADTQYF. In DNA form, the CDR3 reads TGTGCCAGCAGCCGAGGACCAGGGATAGCAGATACGCAGTATTTT. The J gene is TRBJ2-3, the V gene TRBV14; possible D gene TRBD1, 5 bases. Germline V gives CDR1 SGHDN, CDR2 FVKESK. V lost 4 bases, J lost 4 bases, and 15 bases lay in between. This CDR3 has 15 amino acids.

This clone appeared a single time. V and J are TRBV5-1 and TRBJ1-4; possibly TRBD1 for D (5 bases). In germline, CDR1 is SGHRS, CDR2 YFSETQ. The CDR3 sequence is 16 residues long. V lost 0 bases and J lost 6, with 15 bases in between. This chain's CDR3 is CASSLGRTPVDEKLFF. For the CDR3, the DNA is TGCGCCAGCAGCTTGGGACGGACACCTGTAGATGAAAAACTGTTTTTT.

The chain employs TRBV1 and TRBJ2-4; TRBD1, the D gene given by the table, was not confirmed from the DNA. TRBV1 has pseudogene status. The CDR3 is made up of 15 amino acids. The CDR3 bases are TGCGCCAGCAGCCAAGACGCCGACAGGGAGGACATTCAGTACTTC. This translates into CASSQDADREDIQYF.